A single sample is the source of the 28 T cell receptor beta chains below, sequenced in a study of T cell clonotyping in hematopoietic cell transplantation. Stated time point: recipient sample about 28 days before transplant, after cytoreduction. Sequenced by immunoSEQ multiplex PCR; TCRdb stores in-frame clones only, minus some. The sample shows approximately 46,000 clones, 85% to 90% of them seen only once. The sequencing here drew on peripheral blood mononuclear cells, taken before stem cell transplant. The source is a man between 60 and 70 years old with biphenotypic leukemia. Some clones in this sample may be carry-over from other donors' samples.

V gene TRBV10-3 combines with J gene TRBJ2-2; D perhaps matches TRBD1 (5 bases). Germline lookup yields CDR1 ENHRY and CDR2 SYGVKD. The CDR3 spans 15 residues. Trimming took 7 bases from V and 4 from J, leaving 16 bases between them. CDR3 DNA: TGTGCCATCAATCAGGGCGGCAGATCCACCGGGGAGCTGTTTTTT. Protein product: CAINQGGRSTGELFF.

V usage is TRBV30 and J usage is TRBJ2-3, with TRBD2 matching over 10 bases. Germline V gene lookup returns CDR1 GTSNPN and CDR2 SVGIG (reference sequence). Losses at the gene ends were 1 base for V and 5 bases for J; bases not matched to a gene: 3. The CDR3 covers 14 residues. CDR3 coding DNA: TGTGCCTGGAGTGCCCTAGCGGGAGTAGATACGCAGTATTTT. As protein: CAWSALAGVDTQYF.

This chain links TRBV6-6 with TRBJ1-2; D is perhaps TRBD1 (6 bases). Germline CDR1 is MNHNY and CDR2 is SVGAGI (reference sequence). The length of the CDR3 is 15 residues. V shed 2 bases and J shed 2 bases, with 12 bases lying between them. The CDR3 region has the DNA TGTGCCAGCAGTTACCCCGGACAGCAAAACTATGGCTACACCTTC. This gives the protein CASSYPGQQNYGYTF.

This clone has more than one count but fewer than ten. The chain links TRBV6-5 to TRBJ1-5, with TRBD1 matching 7 bases. The CDR3 is 14 residues long. Germline values: CDR1 MNHEY, CDR2 SVGAGI. V dropped 5 bases and J dropped 4; count of bases not matched to a gene: 5. CDR3 in DNA: TGTGCCAGCAGTCCAACAGGGGAAAATCAGCCCCAGCATTTT. Protein sequence: CASSPTGENQPQHF.

The chain combines TRBV30 with TRBJ2-2; 7 nucleotides align to TRBD2. With 4 bases clipped from V and 10 bases from J, the junction kept 12 bases outside the gene matches. Per the germline V gene, CDR1 is GTSNPN and CDR2 is SVGIG (reference sequence). CDR3 length: 14 amino acids. DNA of the CDR3: TGTGCCTGGAATGGCCGTTCGGGAGGAGTGGAGCTGTTTTTT. The encoded protein is CAWNGRSGGVELFF.

This sequence joins TRBV4-1 and TRBJ2-7, with 10 nucleotides matching TRBD2. Looked up from germline, CDR1 is MGHRA and CDR2 is YSYEKL. V gave up 4 bases and J gave up 0 bases; unmatched junction bases: 6. The CDR3 is 16 amino acids. CDR3 sequence: CASSRPSGSYSYEQYF. The CDR3 nucleotides read TGCGCCAGCAGCCGCCCTAGCGGGAGTTACTCCTACGAGCAGTACTTC.

The genes are TRBV7-2 and TRBJ2-7; 9 nucleotides match TRBD1. This CDR3 region has 16 residues. J lost 2 bases, V lost 3 bases, and 8 bases had no gene match. Germline loops: CDR1 SGHTA, CDR2 FQGNSA. DNA of the CDR3: TGTGCCAGCAGCTTGTTCCCGGGACAGGGAACCTACGAGCAGTACTTC. Its protein is CASSLFPGQGTYEQYF.

The CDR3 coding sequence is TGTGCCAGCGCTAGCGGGAGTATGGATGAGCAGTTCTTC. The encoded protein is CASASGSMDEQFF. The chain employs TRBV7-9 and TRBJ2-1; 10 positions match TRBD2. V was clipped by 8 bases and J by 8 bases; unmatched bases: 6. There are 13 residues in the CDR3. From germline, CDR1 is SEHNR and CDR2 FQNEAQ (reference sequence).

The V call is TRBV11-2, the J call TRBJ2-7; 9 bases match TRBD2. Germline V gives CDR1 SGHAT, CDR2 FQNNGV. Unmatched junction bases numbered 3, after V lost 7 bases and J lost 2 bases. This CDR3 is built from 13 residues. As DNA, the CDR3 is TGTGCCAGCAAAGCTAGCGGGGCCTACGAGCAGTACTTC. Amino acids: CASKASGAYEQYF.

The CDR3: CASRKQGMNTEAFF. The CDR3 region has the DNA TGTGCCAGCAGAAAACAGGGGATGAACACTGAAGCTTTCTTT. V and J are TRBV6-5 and TRBJ1-1; 7 nucleotides agree with TRBD1. This CDR3 contains 14 residues. J was trimmed by 0 bases and V by 6 bases; bases with no gene match: 4. Germline CDR1 MNHEY, CDR2 SVGAGI.

The DNA of the CDR3 is TGTGCCAGCAGTGAAGGACAGGGGACCTATGGCTACACCTTC. Protein: CASSEGQGTYGYTF. The rearrangement joins TRBV6-4 to TRBJ1-2, with 9 nucleotides matching TRBD1. This CDR3 has 14 amino acids. Germline V lookup: CDR1 MRHNA, CDR2 SNTAGT. V dropped 3 bases and J dropped 4; count of bases not matched to a gene: 3.

The chain couples TRBV20-1 to TRBJ2-5; D is undetermined. CDR3 length: 9 amino acids. Per the germline V gene, CDR1 is DFQATT and CDR2 is SNEGSKA (reference sequence). This CDR3 reads CKVGETQYF. DNA for the CDR3: TGCAAAGTGGGAGAGACCCAGTACTTC.

The rearrangement joins TRBV27 to TRBJ2-3, with D hard to call. V lost 8 bases, J lost 14 bases, and 20 bases lay in between. The CDR3 contains 12 residues. Germline-derived CDR1 and CDR2 are MNHEY and SMNVEV (reference sequence). DNA for the CDR3: TGTGCCAGCGGTTCAGGACCTCAGGCCCTGTATTTT. Its protein product is CASGSGPQALYF.

The V gene is TRBV5-4, the J gene TRBJ2-5; TRBD2 aligns across 8 bases. The CDR3 is made up of 13 amino acids. V lost 7 bases and J lost 2; bases outside the gene matches: 4. From germline, CDR1 is SGHNT and CDR2 YYREEE (reference sequence). The CDR3 spells CASQAGAQETQYF. The CDR3 bases are TGTGCCAGCCAAGCGGGAGCACAAGAGACCCAGTACTTC.

V gene TRBV27 combines with J gene TRBJ2-7; 9 bases are shared with TRBD2. This CDR3 has 15 residues. The germline CDR1 and CDR2 sequences are MNHEY and SMNVEV (reference sequence). V dropped 5 bases and J dropped 5; count of bases not matched to a gene: 10. The chain's CDR3 is CASSPRGGAFHEQYF. For the CDR3, the DNA is TGTGCCAGCAGTCCGCGGGGGGGGGCGTTCCACGAGCAGTACTTC.

As regards this clone: At one end the junction does not follow the germline gene, possibly because of a read error. The chain combines TRBV30 with TRBJ2-7; TRBD1 aligns across 7 bases. Per the germline V gene, CDR1 is GTSNPN and CDR2 is SVGIG (reference sequence). The length of the CDR3 is 13 residues. CDR3 region: CAWRIPGTVNNCF. The CDR3, as DNA: TGTGCCTGGAGAATACCTGGGACAGTTAATAATTGCTTC.

CDR3 sequence reads: CSVARADTQYF. The CDR3 bases are TGCAGCGTTGCCAGGGCAGATACGCAGTATTTT. The chain links TRBV29-1 to TRBJ2-3; D may be TRBD1 (5 bases). CDR3 size: 11 residues. V lost 4 bases and J lost 4, with 6 bases in between. CDR1 is SQVTM, CDR2 ANQGSEA, per germline.

Written as DNA, the CDR3 is TGTGCCAGCAGCTTATTCGGAAGTAGAGCCTTGGGGCAGTACTTC. The encoded protein is CASSLFGSRALGQYF. The V gene is TRBV7-2, the J gene TRBJ2-7; D remains ambiguous. The V and J ends lost 2 bases and 9 bases respectively, with 20 bases between them. Germline V gene sequence: CDR1 SGHTA, CDR2 FQGNSA. There are 15 residues in the CDR3. Full variable domain (missing parts from reference TRBV7-2 and TRBJ2-7): GAGVSQSPSNKVTEKGKDVELRCDPISGHTALYWYRQSLGQGLEFLIYFQGNSAPDKSGLPSDRFSAERTGGSVSTLTIQRTQQEDSAVYLCASSLFGSRALGQYFGPGTRLTVT.

The rearrangement uses TRBV28 and TRBJ2-7; D is perhaps TRBD1 (5 bases). The germline CDR1 and CDR2 sequences are MDHEN and SYDVKM. The CDR3 has 13 residues. V was cut by 6 bases and J by 4 bases, with 13 bases left in between. CDR3 bases: TGTGCCAGCAGCCCAGACAGTCAATACGAGCAGTACTTC. Translating it yields CASSPDSQYEQYF.

The chain couples TRBV29-1 to TRBJ2-2; D remains ambiguous. Looked up from germline, CDR1 is SQVTM and CDR2 is ANQGSEA. V lost 0 bases to trimming and J lost 7 bases, with 3 bases between them. The CDR3 extends over 11 amino acids. For the CDR3, the DNA is TGCAGCGTTGAAGAAGGCGGGGAGCTGTTTTTT. Residues: CSVEEGGELFF.

V is TRBV6-1 and J is TRBJ1-5; no definite D call. The V gene's germline CDR1 is MNHNS and CDR2 SASEGT. CDR3 size: 14 residues. Trimming left V 8 bases short and J 3 bases short, with 14 bases between. The CDR3 coding sequence is TGTGCCAGCTCTTCAGGTATTTTCAATCAGCCCCAGCATTTT. Its translation: CASSSGIFNQPQHF.

The rearrangement uses TRBV27 and TRBJ2-3; D is ambiguous. The CDR3 is 11 amino acids. Germline CDR1 MNHEY, CDR2 SMNVEV (reference sequence). V lost 5 bases to trimming and J lost 4 bases, with 4 bases between them. The CDR3 DNA sequence: TGTGCCAGCAGTAGGGCAGATACGCAGTATTTT. Protein sequence: CASSRADTQYF.

The chain combines TRBV5-4 with TRBJ2-1; 10 nucleotides align to TRBD2. The J segment lost 8 bases and the V segment lost 2 bases, leaving 4 bases of the junction unmatched. The CDR3 length is 14 residues. Germline loops: CDR1 SGHNT, CDR2 YYREEE (reference sequence). The CDR3 nucleotides read TGTGCCAGCAGCTTACTAGCGGGAAGCGATGAGCAGTTCTTC. It is translated as CASSLLAGSDEQFF.

The V gene is TRBV15, the J gene TRBJ2-1; D may be TRBD2 (6 bases). The CDR3 contains 17 residues. Trimming stripped 0 bases from V and 4 bases from J, with 16 bases between. Germline V gives CDR1 LNHNV, CDR2 YYDKDF (reference sequence). The CDR3 sequence is CATSRDKISGRYNEQFF. As DNA, the CDR3 is TGTGCCACCAGCAGAGATAAGATTAGCGGCAGATACAATGAGCAGTTCTTC.

The V call is TRBV19, the J call TRBJ1-4; a possible D gene is TRBD1 (5 bases). Germline V gene sequence: CDR1 LNHDA, CDR2 SQIVND (reference sequence). V gave up 5 bases and J gave up 4 bases, with 11 bases separating them. This CDR3 is 14 amino acids long. CDR3 protein: CASSRGTGNEKLFF. CDR3 DNA sequence: TGTGCCAGTAGTCGGGGGACCGGTAATGAAAAACTGTTTTTT.

The chain carries TRBV6-5 and TRBJ2-7; 9 nucleotides match TRBD1. The length of the CDR3 is 14 residues. V was pared by 6 bases and J by 3 bases, with 6 bases of the junction left unmatched. In germline, CDR1 is MNHEY, CDR2 SVGAGI. CDR3 DNA: TGTGCCAGCAGGGTGGGGACAGGGCTCTACGAGCAGTACTTC. Its translation is CASRVGTGLYEQYF.

The chain uses TRBV25-1 and TRBJ2-2, with 8 bases aligning to TRBD1. J gave up 5 bases and V 3 bases, and 8 bases lay outside the gene matches. This CDR3 is built from 16 residues. Germline CDR1 reads MGHDK; CDR2 reads SYGVNS. The CDR3 sequence is CASSDDRGYFTGELFF. DNA of the CDR3: TGTGCCAGCAGTGACGACAGGGGATATTTTACCGGGGAGCTGTTTTTT.

The chain links TRBV7-9 to TRBJ2-5, with TRBD1 matching 10 bases. Germline V CDR1 and CDR2: SEHNR, FQNEAQ (reference sequence). The CDR3 loop spans 16 amino acids. J was trimmed by 4 bases and V by 4 bases; bases with no gene match: 9. CDR3 amino acids: CASSSDRGLLRETQYF. CDR3 in DNA: TGTGCCAGCAGCTCCGACAGGGGGCTGCTTAGAGAGACCCAGTACTTC.